This is a list of T cell receptor beta chains from one sample in a study of T cell changes during pregnancy in multiple sclerosis. Assay: immunoSEQ multiplex PCR; the TCRdb copy retains only in-frame clones and omits some. The table records about 24,000 clones, roughly 88% of them present only once. The sequences come from CD8+ T cells from peripheral blood mononuclear cells, collected in the first trimester of pregnancy. These receptors all come from a female donor in good health, enrolled as a control in a pregnancy study. Both conserved end residues are part of each CDR3. The order of the fields is D gene, clone size, J gene, V gene, CDR3 protein, CDR3 DNA. A D gene is named only where the DNA matches it firmly. Some rows mark clone size as missing; the rest say once, few, many or name a class of expanded clone.

d_call: NA; clone_size: NA; j_call: TRBJ1-5; v_call: TRBV7-9; cdr3_aa: CASSPDGGGNQPQHF; cdr3_nt: TGCGCCAGCAGCCCCGACGGAGGTGGCAATCAGCCCCAGCATTTT
d_call: NA; clone_size: few; j_call: TRBJ1-1; v_call: TRBV4-1; cdr3_aa: CASSPGRENTEAFF; cdr3_nt: TGCGCCAGCAGCCCTGGACGGGAGAACACTGAAGCTTTCTTT
d_call: TRBD1; clone_size: once; j_call: TRBJ2-7; v_call: TRBV30; cdr3_aa: CAWSVQFGGTGDEQYF; cdr3_nt: TGTGCCTGGAGTGTACAGTTCGGAGGGACAGGGGACGAGCAGTACTTC
d_call: NA; clone_size: NA; j_call: TRBJ2-7; v_call: TRBV29-1; cdr3_aa: CSVEGRSRDFSGYEQYF; cdr3_nt: TGCAGCGTTGAAGGGCGGTCTAGGGACTTCTCAGGATACGAGCAGTACTTC
d_call: TRBD2; clone_size: NA; j_call: TRBJ2-3; v_call: TRBV7-3; cdr3_aa: CASSSTGGPDTQYF; cdr3_nt: TGTGCCAGCAGCTCCACGGGGGGGCCAGATACGCAGTATTTT
d_call: NA; clone_size: NA; j_call: TRBJ2-1; v_call: TRBV2; cdr3_aa: CASSEGPITSSYNEQFF; cdr3_nt: TGTGCCAGCAGTGAAGGTCCCATAACCAGCTCCTACAATGAGCAGTTCTTC
d_call: NA; clone_size: NA; j_call: TRBJ1-6; v_call: TRBV6-6; cdr3_aa: CASSPGIHNSPLHF; cdr3_nt: TGTGCCAGCAGCCCCGGGATACATAATTCACCCCTCCACTTT
d_call: TRBD1; clone_size: NA; j_call: TRBJ1-4; v_call: TRBV28; cdr3_aa: CASSVDRGNNEKLFF; cdr3_nt: TGTGCCAGCAGTGTCGACAGGGGAAATAATGAAAAACTGTTTTTT
d_call: NA; clone_size: NA; j_call: TRBJ2-7; v_call: TRBV5-4; cdr3_aa: CASSLDETYEQYF; cdr3_nt: TGTGCCAGCAGCTTGGATGAGACCTACGAGCAGTACTTC
d_call: TRBD2; clone_size: NA; j_call: TRBJ2-3; v_call: TRBV4-1; cdr3_aa: CASSQELAGSTDTQYF; cdr3_nt: TGCGCCAGCAGCCAAGAGCTAGCGGGAAGCACAGATACGCAGTATTTT
d_call: NA; clone_size: NA; j_call: TRBJ2-1; v_call: TRBV11-2; cdr3_aa: CASSLVNRDNEQFF; cdr3_nt: TGTGCCAGCAGCTTAGTTAACAGAGACAATGAGCAGTTCTTC
d_call: NA; clone_size: NA; j_call: TRBJ2-1; v_call: TRBV2; cdr3_aa: CASSEEGGVYNEQFF; cdr3_nt: TGTGCCAGCAGTGAAGAAGGGGGGGTCTACAATGAGCAGTTCTTC
d_call: TRBD1; clone_size: NA; j_call: TRBJ2-5; v_call: TRBV7-8; cdr3_aa: CASSPRSGTAVTETQYF; cdr3_nt: TGTGCCAGCAGCCCTCGTTCCGGGACAGCCGTAACAGAGACCCAGTACTTC
d_call: NA; clone_size: NA; j_call: TRBJ1-2; v_call: TRBV30; cdr3_aa: CAWSSAPRYGYTF; cdr3_nt: TGTGCCTGGAGTTCTGCCCCGCGGTATGGCTACACCTTC
d_call: NA; clone_size: once; j_call: TRBJ1-1; v_call: TRBV4-3; cdr3_aa: CASSQDRAGVMAEAFF; cdr3_nt: TGCGCCAGCAGCCAAGATCGGGCAGGGGTTATGGCTGAAGCTTTCTTT
d_call: TRBD2; clone_size: NA; j_call: TRBJ2-3; v_call: TRBV6-5; cdr3_aa: CASSYSGGNTDTQYF; cdr3_nt: TGTGCCAGCAGTTACAGCGGGGGTAACACAGATACGCAGTATTTT
d_call: TRBD1; clone_size: NA; j_call: TRBJ2-2; v_call: TRBV13; cdr3_aa: CAIPGQGVAGELFF; cdr3_nt: TGTGCCATCCCGGGACAGGGGGTCGCCGGGGAGCTGTTTTTT
d_call: NA; clone_size: NA; j_call: TRBJ1-6; v_call: TRBV6-6; cdr3_aa: CASIHGNSPLHF; cdr3_nt: TGTGCCAGCATCCACGGGAATTCACCCCTCCACTTT
d_call: NA; clone_size: NA; j_call: TRBJ2-3; v_call: TRBV19; cdr3_aa: CASSIGSRSTDTQYF; cdr3_nt: TGTGCCAGTAGTATCGGGAGTAGGAGCACAGATACGCAGTATTTT
d_call: NA; clone_size: once; j_call: TRBJ2-1; v_call: TRBV11-1; cdr3_aa: CASSPDPSSYNEQFF; cdr3_nt: TGTGCCAGCAGCCCCGACCCTAGCTCCTACAATGAGCAGTTCTTC
d_call: TRBD1; clone_size: NA; j_call: TRBJ2-7; v_call: TRBV12-5; cdr3_aa: CASGTDRVGDEQYF; cdr3_nt: TGTGCTAGTGGTACCGACAGGGTCGGAGACGAGCAGTACTTC
d_call: NA; clone_size: NA; j_call: TRBJ2-3; v_call: TRBV18; cdr3_aa: CASSRVGYSTDTQYF; cdr3_nt: TGTGCCAGCTCCAGGGTGGGCTATAGCACAGATACGCAGTATTTT
d_call: NA; clone_size: NA; j_call: TRBJ2-5; v_call: TRBV5-1; cdr3_aa: CASSLEQFGGRQETQYF; cdr3_nt: TGCGCCAGCAGCTTGGAACAGTTCGGGGGGCGTCAAGAGACCCAGTACTTC
d_call: TRBD1; clone_size: NA; j_call: TRBJ2-3; v_call: TRBV6-5; cdr3_aa: CASTGQGEHTQYF; cdr3_nt: TGTGCCAGCACCGGACAGGGGGAACATACGCAGTATTTT
d_call: NA; clone_size: NA; j_call: TRBJ1-3; v_call: TRBV10-3; cdr3_aa: CAMGGGVPSGNTIYF; cdr3_nt: TGTGCCATGGGGGGGGGTGTGCCCTCTGGAAACACCATATATTTT
d_call: NA; clone_size: NA; j_call: TRBJ2-1; v_call: TRBV7-9; cdr3_aa: CASSPPWGDNEQFF; cdr3_nt: TGTGCCAGCAGCCCACCGTGGGGGGACAATGAGCAGTTCTTC
d_call: NA; clone_size: few; j_call: TRBJ1-1; v_call: TRBV7-9; cdr3_aa: CASSLQAEAFF; cdr3_nt: TGTGCCAGCAGCCTACAGGCGGAAGCTTTCTTT
d_call: NA; clone_size: NA; j_call: TRBJ1-2; v_call: TRBV4-3; cdr3_aa: CASSGHYGYTF; cdr3_nt: TGCGCCAGTTCAGGGCACTATGGCTACACCTTC
d_call: NA; clone_size: NA; j_call: TRBJ1-1; v_call: TRBV12-2; cdr3_aa: CASRYDRNTEAFF; cdr3_nt: TGTGCAAGTCGCTATGACAGGAACACTGAAGCTTTCTTT
d_call: NA; clone_size: NA; j_call: TRBJ1-5; v_call: TRBV4-1; cdr3_aa: CASSQDPPGQVNQPQHF; cdr3_nt: TGCGCCAGCAGCCAAGATCCCCCGGGACAAGTCAATCAGCCCCAGCATTTT
d_call: NA; clone_size: NA; j_call: TRBJ1-1; v_call: TRBV4-3; cdr3_aa: CASSQDWQGDTEAFF; cdr3_nt: TGCGCCAGCAGCCAAGATTGGCAGGGCGACACTGAAGCTTTCTTT
d_call: NA; clone_size: NA; j_call: TRBJ1-1; v_call: TRBV9; cdr3_aa: CASSGKQGDTEAFF; cdr3_nt: TGTGCCAGCAGCGGGAAACAGGGTGACACTGAAGCTTTCTTT